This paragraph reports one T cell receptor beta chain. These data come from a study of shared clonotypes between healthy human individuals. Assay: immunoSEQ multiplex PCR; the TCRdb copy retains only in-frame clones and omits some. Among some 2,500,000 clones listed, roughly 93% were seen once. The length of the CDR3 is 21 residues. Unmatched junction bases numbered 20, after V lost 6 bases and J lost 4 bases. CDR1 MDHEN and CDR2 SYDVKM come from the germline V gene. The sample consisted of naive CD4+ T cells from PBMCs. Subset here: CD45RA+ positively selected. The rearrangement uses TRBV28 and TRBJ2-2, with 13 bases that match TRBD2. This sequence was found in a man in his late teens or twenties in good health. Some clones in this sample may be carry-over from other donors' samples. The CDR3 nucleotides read TGTGCCAGCAGAGGAGGAAGGGGGGACACTAGCGGGAGGGCTATCACCGGGGAGCTGTTTTTT. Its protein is CASRGGRGDTSGRAITGELFF.